This T cell receptor (beta chain) was sequenced in a study of OX40 agonist ivuxolimab in advanced cancers. Background on the study: Eligibility rules accepted prior anti-PD-1, anti-PD-L1 or anti-CTLA-4 therapy, and 40% to 50% had some. Study conclusions and caveats: The CD4+ and CD8+ T cells in the blood had expanded clonally by week 6 at 0.1 to 3.0 mg/kg.

Excluded were patients having autoimmune disease history or systemic immunosuppression. Profiled with immunoSEQ multiplex PCR; TCRdb holds only in-frame clones, not every one. The data contain 45,000 to 65,000 clones, 75% to 85% of them singletons. A note on this clone: The antigen remains undetermined. This sample includes further DNA sequences coding for the same CDR3.

The germline gives CDR1 DFQATT, CDR2 SNEGSKA (reference sequence). V dropped 8 bases and J dropped 3 bases, with 8 bases sitting between them. The CDR3 is 11 amino acids. The source is an adult with an advanced solid tumor such as melanoma, head and neck, liver or kidney cancer. The J gene is TRBJ2-1, the V gene TRBV20-1, with a tentative D call TRBD1 (5 bases). The sequenced sample was CD4+ or CD8+ T cells sorted from blood, obtained in a trial of the OX40 agonist ivuxolimab. The DNA for the CDR3 is TGCAGTCCCGACAGCTACAATGAGCAGTTCTTC. This sequence encodes CSPDSYNEQFF.